This T cell receptor beta chain is drawn from a study of blood T cell repertoires in COVID-19 (dated by TCRdb to the early 2020s). A note on the overall study: Collaborator samples came from the United States, Italy and Spain and covered acute and convalescent phases of COVID-19. Samples came from the ongoing ImmuneRACE study (first 160 participants) plus 1,254 subjects from 6 global collaborators. Nearly every sample came with metadata listing a de-identified subject ID, COVID-19 status, age in years and sex. Where available, HLA class I and class II types were obtained from metadata supplied by the sample provider rather than from assay-based typing. A freely available public database, intended as a resource for researchers studying the immune response to SARS-CoV-2, is where the repertoires were released. Deeply sampled blood TCRbeta repertoires from subjects exposed to, actively infected with, or recovered from COVID-19 were included in the dataset. The prospective study material was composed of cDNA or gDNA derived from T cells, B-cell-depleted T cells, or PBMCs. What the research found in general, with its limitations: The quantity of clinical and demographic metadata differed by source and by participant and was supplied without curation.

On this clone: What this receptor recognizes is not known. Qualities for individual bases were not recorded, and no much larger clone is one base off.

At one collaborating source in Seattle, patients were enrolled during active infection and were followed longitudinally through the course of disease. Whole blood was collected in K2EDTA tubes by collaborating institutions according to the institutions' own protocols. Collaborator samples were shipped for TCRbeta analysis as frozen whole blood, isolated PBMCs, or DNA extracted from either sample type. Based on the germline V gene, the CDR1 and CDR2 sequences are SGHRS and YFSETQ. Trimming at the junction amounts to 1 base on V and 7 bases on J, and the germline ends lie 9 bases apart. CDR3 length: 13 amino acids, cysteine to phenylalanine. Kept here is only the CDR3 DNA, which spans 39 bases and is read in frame from base 1. The immunoSEQ Assay, a bias-controlled multiplex PCR, was used to amplify TCRbeta CDR3 regions from genomic DNA. The source study handled its data this way. Within the assay, amplification of reference gene primers was used to estimate how many nucleated cells each sample contained. To quantify the absolute abundance of each unique TCRbeta CDR3 rearrangement, sequence reads were collapsed and filtered. Productive Simpson clonality was computed per sample as the square root of Simpson's diversity index over productive rearrangements. TCRdb mirrors the immuneACCESS table, restricted to in-frame sequences. Some clones are absent from its copies; in checked studies, under half trace to an unresolved V gene, and the reason for the others is unknown. That table gives V, J and clone size, and the DNA gave D and trimming. For this sample the table gives roughly 380,000 clones, of which 89% were detected only once. Clones ranked in the top ten supply 1.5% to 1.8% of the sample.

This clonotype was obtained from a woman between 35 and 50 years old with COVID-19, enrolled during active disease. The sample comprised peripheral blood. Here the chain combines TRBV5-1 and TRBJ1-5; perhaps TRBD1 is the D gene, with 5 bases matching. The CDR3 is CASSLMTDQPQHF. The DNA is as follows: TGCGCCAGCAGCTTGATGACAGACCAGCCCCAGCATTTT.